These 3 T cell receptor beta chains were all obtained from the same sample, sequenced in a study of OX40 agonist ivuxolimab in advanced cancers. Receptors were amplified or captured by the immunoSEQ multiplex PCR assay. Held by TCRdb, this immuneACCESS table contains in-frame sequences only and omits some clones. Under half of the omission traces to an unresolved V gene where checked; the cause of the rest is unknown. Present in this sample are roughly 62,000 clones, 80% to 90% of which were seen just once. The ten largest account for nearly 0.9% of the sample. The specimen was CD4+ or CD8+ T cells sorted from blood, collected in a trial of the OX40 agonist ivuxolimab. These receptors all come from an adult with an advanced solid tumor such as melanoma, head and neck, liver or kidney cancer.

The chain links TRBV10-3 to TRBJ1-2; D perhaps matches TRBD1 (6 bases). Germline assignment: CDR1 ENHRY and CDR2 SYGVKD. This CDR3 is 13 amino acids long. V lost 6 bases to trimming and J lost 4 bases, with 12 bases between them. CDR3 sequence (DNA): TGTGCCATCAGAGAACAGGGAAGCTATGGCTACACCTTC. It yields the protein CAIREQGSYGYTF.

V usage is TRBV5-8 and J usage is TRBJ2-5; D might be TRBD1 (6 bases). Germline CDR1 and CDR2: SGHTS and YDEGEE. This CDR3 region has 12 residues. Trimming pared 7 bases from V and 5 bases from J, leaving 12 bases between. This CDR3 is CASGQPVETQYF. Written as DNA, the CDR3 is TGTGCCAGCGGACAGCCCGTCGAGACCCAGTACTTC.

J is TRBJ2-5 and V is TRBV7-6; D perhaps matches TRBD2 (6 bases). The CDR3 extends over 14 amino acids. The V end lost 1 base, the J end lost 5 bases, and 11 bases lay between the germline ends. The germline V gene encodes CDR1 SGHVS and CDR2 FNYEAQ. This CDR3 is CASSLGRGRETQYF. For the CDR3, the DNA is TGTGCCAGCAGCTTAGGCCGGGGGAGGGAGACCCAGTACTTC.